This T cell receptor (beta chain) was documented in a study of T cell changes during pregnancy in multiple sclerosis. The CDR3 is 14 residues long. The junction had 8 bases not matched to a gene; V was cut back by 3 bases and J by 7 bases. Germline V CDR1 and CDR2: LGHNA, YSLEER. Some clones are missing from TCRdb's copy, which holds only in-frame ones; the method was immunoSEQ multiplex PCR. The sample shows about 41,000 clones, over 90% of them seen only once. Sequenced here: CD8+ T cells from peripheral blood mononuclear cells, sampled in the third trimester of pregnancy. The genes are TRBV4-3 and TRBJ1-2; TRBD1 agrees at 7 bases. This TCR was sampled from a female donor with multiple sclerosis, enrolled in a pregnancy study. CDR3 residues: CASSQSTGERGYTF. CDR3 coding DNA: TGCGCCAGCAGCCAGAGCACAGGGGAGCGTGGCTACACCTTC.